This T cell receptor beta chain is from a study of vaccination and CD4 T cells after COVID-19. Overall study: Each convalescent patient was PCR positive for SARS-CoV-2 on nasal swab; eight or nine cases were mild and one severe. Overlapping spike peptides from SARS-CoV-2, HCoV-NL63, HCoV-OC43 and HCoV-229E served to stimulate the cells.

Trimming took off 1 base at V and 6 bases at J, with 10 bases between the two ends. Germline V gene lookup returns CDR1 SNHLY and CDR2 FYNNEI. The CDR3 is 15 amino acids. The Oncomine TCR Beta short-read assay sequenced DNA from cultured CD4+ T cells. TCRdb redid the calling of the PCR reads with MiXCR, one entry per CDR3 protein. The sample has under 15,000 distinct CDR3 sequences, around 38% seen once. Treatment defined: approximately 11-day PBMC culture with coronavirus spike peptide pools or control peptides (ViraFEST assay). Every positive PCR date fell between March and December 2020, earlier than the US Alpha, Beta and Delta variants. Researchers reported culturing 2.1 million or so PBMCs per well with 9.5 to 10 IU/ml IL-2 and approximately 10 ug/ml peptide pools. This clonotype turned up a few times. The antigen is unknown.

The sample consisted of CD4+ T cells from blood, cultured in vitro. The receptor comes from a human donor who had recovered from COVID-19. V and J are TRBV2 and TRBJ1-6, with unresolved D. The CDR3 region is CASSEGQFSNSPLHF. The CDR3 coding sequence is TGTGCCAGCAGTGAAGGGCAGTTTTCTAATTCACCCCTCCACTTT.